This T cell receptor (beta chain) originates from a study of blood T cells in healthy people across ages. PCR was performed a second time for about 6 to 12 cycles using a sample-barcoded 5' primer and a J-beta primer mix. Through a template-switch adaptor with 12 random nucleotides, each cDNA molecule received a tag. TCRdb re-called the 5' RACE reads through MiXCR, storing one row per CDR3 protein. The sample lists over 1,200,000 distinct CDR3 sequences, 59% occurring once. V was trimmed by 1 base and J by 8 bases, leaving 12 bases between them. Per the germline V gene, CDR1 is PRHDT and CDR2 is FYEKMQ (reference sequence). There are 14 residues in the CDR3. Each donor was a healthy Caucasian individual from Russia, aged roughly 6 to 95.

The chain joins TRBV13 to TRBJ2-1; unclear D gene. What was sequenced was blood. The TCR sequence derives from a man aged 18-30 years in good health. The CDR3 spells CASSLVQRADEQFF. CDR3 DNA: TGTGCCAGCAGCTTAGTTCAGCGTGCGGATGAGCAGTTCTTC. Variable domain in full (rest from reference TRBV13 and TRBJ2-1): AAGVIQSPRHLIKEKRETATLKCYPIPRHDTVYWYQQGPGQDPQFLISFYEKMQSDKGSIPDRFSAQQFSDYHSELNMSSLELGDSALYFCASSLVQRADEQFFGPGTRLTVL.